This T cell receptor beta chain was profiled in a study of shared clonotypes between healthy human individuals. Clones were read by immunoSEQ multiplex PCR, and TCRdb kept only the in-frame ones, dropping some. In the table there are more than 2 million clones, 90% to 95% of which are singletons. Every donor was a Caucasian adult from Nashville, Tennessee. This TCR was recovered from a man between 18 and 35 years old in good health. Sequenced input: naive CD4+ T cells sorted from blood. The subset is: CD45RA+ positively selected.

This CDR3 reads CASSSLGTGPYDYEQYF. CDR3 DNA sequence: TGTGCCAGCAGCTCCCTGGGAACAGGGCCGTACGACTACGAGCAGTACTTC. The J gene is TRBJ2-7, the V gene TRBV5-4; D is possibly TRBD1 (6 bases). The CDR3 has 17 residues. Germline V gives CDR1 SGHNT, CDR2 YYREEE (reference sequence). Trimming left V 3 bases short and J 3 bases short, with 22 bases between.